The 20 T cell receptor beta chains below come from one sample, sequenced in a study of glioma-infiltrating T cells. TCR alpha and beta CDR3 regions were amplified from RNA using iRepertoire nested multiplex PCR. TCRdb itself ran the multiplex PCR reads through MiXCR, one entry per CDR3 protein. Found here are around 93,000 distinct CDR3 sequences, approximately 39% of them singletons; the top ten hold 35% to 45%. Sequencing input: glioma tissue, nonneoplastic brain tissue, or PBMCs (not recorded which). The receptors here all came from a human donor with low-grade glioma or glioblastoma, undergoing nonglioma brain surgery, or in good health (not recorded which).

This clonotype has at least ten counts. The chain employs TRBV11-2 and TRBJ2-7; the D gene is possibly TRBD2 (5 bases). The V gene's germline CDR1 is SGHAT and CDR2 FQNNGV. This CDR3 has 14 residues. Trimming stripped 5 bases from V and 2 bases from J, with 13 bases between. CDR3 region: CASSLWGAPYEQYF. The DNA of the CDR3 is TGTGCCAGCAGCCTATGGGGAGCACCCTACGAGCAGTACTTC.

This clonotype appeared many times. This chain links TRBV2 with TRBJ1-3, with D possibly being TRBD1 (5 bases). V dropped 2 bases and J dropped 0 bases, with 11 bases sitting between them. From germline, CDR1 is SNHLY and CDR2 FYNNEI. The CDR3 has 16 residues. The CDR3 nucleotides read TGTGCCAGCAGTGAAAGGGGACTGGACTCTGGAAACACCATATATTTT. The encoded protein is CASSERGLDSGNTIYF.

About this clonotype itself: One end of the junction is discordant with germline, which a read error may explain. The CDR3 loop is CASSIVSRSGELFF. CDR3 nucleotides: TGTGCTAGTAGTATTGTCAGTAGGTCCGGGGAGCTGTTTTTT. This rearrangement joins TRBV19 to TRBJ2-2; D gene ambiguous. The CDR3 runs to 14 residues. CDR1 and CDR2 (germline): LNHDA, SQIVND (reference sequence).

This clonotype was recorded many times. V gene TRBV6-1 combines with J gene TRBJ2-7, with 8 bases that match TRBD2. Unmatched junction bases numbered 10, after V lost 5 bases and J lost 7 bases. Germline-derived CDR1 and CDR2 are MNHNS and SASEGT. The CDR3 has 14 residues. The CDR3 DNA reads TGTGCCAGCAGTACCCTAGGACTAGCTCGGGAGCAGTACTTC. This sequence encodes CASSTLGLAREQYF.

Note on this clonotype: This may arise from a read error, as a much more abundant clone is one base away. This chain uses TRBV2 with TRBJ2-3, with 12 nucleotides matching TRBD2. The CDR3 contains 17 residues. Per the germline V gene, CDR1 is SNHLY and CDR2 is FYNNEI. With 2 bases clipped from V and 2 bases from J, the junction kept 5 bases outside the gene matches. The CDR3 coding sequence is TGTGCCAGCAGTGAAAGACTAGCGGGGGTAGACACAGATACGCAGTATTTT. Translation gives CASSERLAGVDTDTQYF.

This clonotype was seen at least ten times. This sequence joins TRBV14 and TRBJ2-1, with 9 bases lining up with TRBD1. V gave up 1 base and J gave up 1 base; unmatched junction bases: 5. Germline V gives CDR1 SGHDN, CDR2 FVKESK. The CDR3 has 17 residues. The CDR3 DNA sequence: TGTGCCAGCAGCCAAGTTTTCGGACAGGGGTCCTACAATGAGCAGTTCTTC. This codes for CASSQVFGQGSYNEQFF.

On this clonotype: This may stem from a read error, because a much larger clone lies one nucleotide away. The gene calls are TRBV6-1 and TRBJ2-7; D is perhaps TRBD1 or TRBD2 (5 bases each). The CDR3 contains 14 residues. Trimming stripped 6 bases from V and 3 bases from J, with 15 bases between. CDR1 is MNHNS and CDR2 is SASEGT in the germline V gene. The CDR3 loop is CASSPTVGGYEQYF. The CDR3 DNA sequence: TGTGCCAGCAGCCCCACGGTTGGGGGCTACGAGCAGTACTTC.

To note about this clonotype: A much larger clonotype is one base distant, so this may be a read error. The V gene is TRBV3-1, the J gene TRBJ2-2; 13 nucleotides match TRBD2. Germline-derived CDR1 and CDR2 are LGHDT and YNNKEL (reference sequence). The CDR3 is 18 residues long. J gave up 1 base and V 7 bases, and 9 bases lay outside the gene matches. CDR3 amino acids: CASTPWTSGSLNTGELFF. CDR3 DNA sequence: TGTGCCAGCACTCCTTGGACTAGCGGGAGCTTGAACACCGGGGAGCTGTTTTTT.

The table lists this clonotype with many counts. The V gene is TRBV29-1, the J gene TRBJ2-7; D not certain. Trimming left V 5 bases short and J 0 bases short, with 11 bases between. Germline V gene data show CDR1 as SQVTM and CDR2 as ANQGSEA. This CDR3 has 13 amino acids. The CDR3 sequence is CSVQRTASYEQYF. In DNA form, the CDR3 reads TGCAGCGTTCAAAGGACGGCCTCCTACGAGCAGTACTTC.

Details on this clonotype: Sequence at one end of the junction differs from germline and may be a read error. The chain is built from TRBV20-1 and TRBJ1-5, with D uncertain. Germline V gene lookup returns CDR1 DFQATT and CDR2 SNEGSKA (reference sequence). This CDR3 contains 17 residues. CDR3 sequence reads: CSARDTAARSLDQPRHF. CDR3 nucleotide sequence: TGCAGTGCTAGGGATACTGCTGCGAGGTCGCTAGATCAGCCCCGGCATTTT.

About this clonotype: This may arise from a read error, as a much more abundant clone is one base away. The chain combines TRBV18 with TRBJ1-1; D uncertain. V dropped 3 bases and J dropped 7 bases, with 15 bases sitting between them. Germline V gives CDR1 KGHSH, CDR2 LQKENI. The CDR3 consists of 14 residues. The CDR3 nucleotides read TGTGCCAGCTCACCCCTAGGCTTTGGCATTGAAGCTTTCTTT. It specifies CASSPLGFGIEAFF.

This clonotype was detected ten times or more. The chain joins TRBV6-5 to TRBJ2-7; TRBD1 matches at 9 bases. The CDR3 sequence is 16 residues long. CDR1 MNHEY and CDR2 SVGAGI come from the germline V gene. Losses at the gene ends were 0 bases for V and 2 bases for J; bases not matched to a gene: 5. The CDR3 spells CASSYSGTGITYEQYF. The CDR3 DNA follows: TGTGCCAGCAGTTACTCCGGGACAGGGATTACCTACGAGCAGTACTTC.

This clonotype appeared many times. This rearrangement joins TRBV7-2 to TRBJ1-5; TRBD1 matches at 7 bases. V trimming: 5 bases; J trimming: 2 bases; junction bases outside the gene matches: 9. Germline V gene data show CDR1 as SGHTA and CDR2 as FQGNSA. There are 16 residues in the CDR3. CDR3 loop: CASSPDDRVGNQPQHF. CDR3 coding DNA: TGTGCCAGCAGCCCAGACGACAGGGTTGGCAATCAGCCCCAGCATTTT. The full variable domain, in which reference TRBV7-2 and TRBJ1-5 provide the parts outside the CDR3, is GAGVSQSPSNKVTEKGKDVELRCDPISGHTALYWYRQSLGQGLEFLIYFQGNSAPDKSGLPSDRFSAERTGGSVSTLTIQRTQQEDSAVYLCASSPDDRVGNQPQHFGDGTRLSIL.

Worth noting for this clonotype: A much bigger clone sits one base away, suggesting this may be a read error. V and J are TRBV12-3 or TRBV12-4 and TRBJ1-3; the D is unclear. The CDR3 totals 15 residues. CDR3 coding DNA: TGTTCCAGCAGTCAAGACGGAAGAGGGGGAAACACCATATATTTT. It is translated as CSSSQDGRGGNTIYF.

This clonotype has only one observation. The CDR3 sequence: CASSYGGEQSYTF. The CDR3 DNA is TGTGCCAGCAGTTACGGGGGTGAGCAGTCATACACCTTC. The chain has TRBV6-6 and TRBJ1-2, with a possible D match to TRBD1 (5 bases). CDR3 size: 13 residues. The germline V and J ends were trimmed by 2 bases and 11 bases, with 15 bases remaining between them. CDR1 is MNHNY and CDR2 is SVGAGI in the germline V gene (reference sequence).

This clonotype was seen ten or more times. V and J are TRBV18 and TRBJ2-5, with a possible D match to TRBD1 (5 bases). The CDR3 contains 13 residues. CDR1 and CDR2 (germline): KGHSH, LQKENI. Trimming took 2 bases from V and 1 from J, leaving 5 bases between them. The CDR3 sequence: CASSPTGQETQYF. DNA for the CDR3: TGTGCCAGCTCACCAACAGGCCAAGAGACCCAGTACTTC. Complete variable domain (other parts from reference TRBV18 and TRBJ2-5): NAGVMQNPRHLVRRRGQEARLRCSPMKGHSHVYWYRQLPEEGLKFMVYLQKENIIDESGMPKERFSAEFPKEGPSILRIQQVVRGDSAAYFCASSPTGQETQYFGPGTRLLVL.

This clonotype has a count of ten or more. The rearrangement joins TRBV7-3 to TRBJ2-3; D remains unclear. The CDR3 loop spans 13 amino acids. Germline assignment: CDR1 SGHTA and CDR2 FQGTGA. V was cut by 2 bases and J by 1 base, with 4 bases left in between. The CDR3 here is CASSLARTDTQYF. The CDR3 DNA sequence: TGTGCCAGCAGCTTAGCCCGCACAGATACGCAGTATTTT.

This clonotype has a count of ten or more. This chain uses TRBV28 with TRBJ2-7, with D perhaps matching TRBD2 (6 bases). The germline V gene encodes CDR1 MDHEN and CDR2 SYDVKM. With 7 bases removed from V and 3 bases from J, the gap between germline ends came to 7 bases. The CDR3 has 11 residues. The CDR3 coding sequence is TGTGCCAGCATGGGGGGCTACGAGCAGTACTTC. Translated: CASMGGYEQYF. The complete variable domain, with remaining parts taken from reference TRBV28 and TRBJ2-7, reads DVKVTQSSRYLVKRTGEKVFLECVQDMDHENMFWYRQDPGLGLRLIYFSYDVKMKEKGDIPEGYSVSREKKERFSLILESASTNQTSMYLCASMGGYEQYFGPGTRLTVT.

This clonotype was seen ten or more times. The rearrangement uses TRBV6-1 and TRBJ1-6; weak D call: TRBD1 (6 bases). Germline CDR1 MNHNS, CDR2 SASEGT. Trimming cost V 5 bases and J 9 bases, with 14 bases left between them. The CDR3 has 14 residues. For the CDR3, the DNA is TGTGCCAGCAGTCAACAGGGTTCTGCTTCACCCCTCCACTTT. Amino acids: CASSQQGSASPLHF.

This clonotype was seen at least ten times. The chain couples TRBV7-9 to TRBJ1-4; D perhaps matches TRBD1 (5 bases). Germline CDR1 reads SEHNR; CDR2 reads FQNEAQ (reference sequence). This CDR3 contains 16 residues. Trimming took off 5 bases at V and 8 bases at J, with 21 bases between the two ends. CDR3 DNA sequence: TGTGCCAGCAGCAGGGATCCGAGACAGTCGGGGGAAAAACTGTTTTTT. It yields the protein CASSRDPRQSGEKLFF.